This entry describes one T cell receptor beta chain. Its cognate antigen is unknown. The sample comes from a study of T cell responses to AZD1222 COVID-19 vaccine. Study-level information: Whether given at about 4 or about 12 weeks, second doses were pooled.

Trimming took off 4 bases at V and 2 bases at J, with 12 bases between the two ends. CDR1 is SGHVS, CDR2 FNYEAQ, per germline. The CDR3 spans 15 residues. The table came from immunoSEQ multiplex PCR; TCRdb's copy has only in-frame clones and leaves some out. The repertoire holds some 96,000 clones, with 70% to 90% as singletons. Study-level findings and limits: Vaccine-associated CD4 TCRs ranged over spike, dominating at 160-218 and 743-854. White British people made up most donors, females outnumbered males, and clonal diversity was possibly underestimated.

This receptor was obtained from an adult in good health. Source: peripheral blood, taken on day 0 of AZD1222 vaccination. J is TRBJ1-5 and V is TRBV7-6; D remains ambiguous. This chain's CDR3 is CASSSGFGGNQPQHF. The CDR3 coding sequence is TGTGCCAGCAGCTCTGGGTTTGGAGGCAATCAGCCCCAGCATTTT.